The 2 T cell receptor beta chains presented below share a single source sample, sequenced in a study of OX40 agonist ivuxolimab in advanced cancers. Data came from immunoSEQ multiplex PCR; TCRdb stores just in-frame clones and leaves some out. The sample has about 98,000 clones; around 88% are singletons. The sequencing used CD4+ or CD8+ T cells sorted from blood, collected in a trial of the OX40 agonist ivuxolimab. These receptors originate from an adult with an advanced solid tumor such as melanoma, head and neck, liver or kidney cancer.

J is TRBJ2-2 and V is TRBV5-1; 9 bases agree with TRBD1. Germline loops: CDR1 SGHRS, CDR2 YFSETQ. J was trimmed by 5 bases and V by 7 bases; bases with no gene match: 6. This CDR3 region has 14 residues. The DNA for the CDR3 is TGCGCCAGCTCCAAGGGACAGGGAACCGGGGAGCTGTTTTTT. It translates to CASSKGQGTGELFF. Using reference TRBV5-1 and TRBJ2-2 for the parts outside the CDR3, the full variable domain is KAGVTQTPRYLIKTRGQQVTLSCSPISGHRSVSWYQQTPGQGLQFLFEYFSETQRNKGNFPGRFSGRQFSNSRSEMNVSTLELGDSALYLCASSKGQGTGELFFGEGSRLTVL.

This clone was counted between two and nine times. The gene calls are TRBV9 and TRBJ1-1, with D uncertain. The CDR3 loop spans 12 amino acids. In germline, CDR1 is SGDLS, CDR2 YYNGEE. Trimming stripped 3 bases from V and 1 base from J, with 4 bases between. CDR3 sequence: CASSAENTEAFF. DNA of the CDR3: TGTGCCAGCAGCGCAGAGAACACTGAAGCTTTCTTT.